The rows below give T cell receptor beta chains drawn from one sample of a study of shared clonotypes between healthy human individuals. The repertoire was sequenced with immunoSEQ multiplex PCR; TCRdb's copy has only in-frame clones and lacks some. Found here are around 350,000 clones, about 73% of them singletons; the top ten hold over 9.5%. The specimen sequenced was memory CD4+ T cells sorted from blood. These receptors were collected from a man in his thirties or forties in good health. CDR3s include the opening cysteine and the closing phenylalanine or tryptophan. A D gene is named only where the DNA matches it firmly. Size values are once, few and many counts, or a class for expanded clones, and some rows have none.

D gene	J gene	V gene	clone size	CDR3 DNA	CDR3 protein
TRBD1	TRBJ2-1	TRBV5-4	NA	TGTGCCAGCAGCACAGCGGGACAGGGAAACAATGAGCAGTTCTTC	CASSTAGQGNNEQFF
TRBD1	TRBJ2-7	TRBV11-2	NA	TGTGCCAGCAGCGAAGATCAGGGGGCTATGTACGAGCAGTACTTC	CASSEDQGAMYEQYF
NA	TRBJ2-3	TRBV19	NA	TGTGCCAGTAGTATTAGTGTCACAACAGATACGCAGTATTTT	CASSISVTTDTQYF
TRBD1	TRBJ2-5	TRBV28	NA	TGTGCCATCTCTCGGGACAGGGGCGGGGTGGAGACCCAGTACTTC	CAISRDRGGVETQYF
NA	TRBJ1-3	TRBV11-1	NA	TGTGCCAGCAGCTCCGTCGTCTCTGGAAACACCATATATTTT	CASSSVVSGNTIYF
NA	TRBJ2-5	TRBV15	NA	TGTGCCACCAGCAGAGATCCCGCGTTCGCGGAGACCCAGTACTTC	CATSRDPAFAETQYF
TRBD2	TRBJ2-5	TRBV7-2	NA	TGTGCCAGCAGCCTGAGCGGGAGTGGGGTAGAGACCCAGTACTTC	CASSLSGSGVETQYF
TRBD1	TRBJ1-2	TRBV18	NA	TGTGCCAGCTCACCACTGGACAGGGCGGGCGGCTACACCTTC	CASSPLDRAGGYTF
NA	TRBJ2-2	TRBV5-5	NA	TGTGCCAGCAGCGATCCGGGACAGAACACCGGGGAGCTGTTTTTT	CASSDPGQNTGELFF
NA	TRBJ2-3	TRBV28	NA	TGTGCCAGCAGTAGAATGAAGAGCGCGGGGAGGCGCTCCGATACGCAGTATTTT	CASSRMKSAGRRSDTQYF
NA	TRBJ2-1	TRBV2	NA	TGTGCCAGCAGTGTAGGAGCTTACAATGAGCAGTTCTTC	CASSVGAYNEQFF
NA	TRBJ2-3	TRBV5-4	NA	TGTGCCAGCGGCAAAAGGGCGGATACGCAGTATTTT	CASGKRADTQYF
NA	TRBJ2-7	TRBV28	NA	TGTGCCAGCAGTCCCGCCGGACAGACCGACTACGAGCAGTACTTC	CASSPAGQTDYEQYF
NA	TRBJ2-7	TRBV6-1	NA	TGTGCCAGCAGGAACCAGGGTAGCTCCTACGAGCAGTACTTC	CASRNQGSSYEQYF
NA	TRBJ2-5	TRBV5-1	NA	TGCGCCAGCAGCTTCAGGGGCGACCAAGAGACCCAGTACTTC	CASSFRGDQETQYF
TRBD2	TRBJ2-7	TRBV10-2	NA	TGTGCCAGCAGCGGACTAGCGGGAGTCTACGAGCAGTACTTC	CASSGLAGVYEQYF
TRBD1	TRBJ2-5	TRBV11-2	NA	TGTGCCAGCAGCAGACTGACGGGACAGTCAGGAAAGACCCAGTACTTC	CASSRLTGQSGKTQYF
NA	TRBJ2-3	TRBV7-2	many	TGTGCCAGCAGCTTATCCGGTACTAGCACAGATACGCAGTATTTT	CASSLSGTSTDTQYF
NA	TRBJ2-5	TRBV5-6	NA	TGTGCCAGCAGCTTGCTAGGAGCAGGGGAGACCCAGTACTTC	CASSLLGAGETQYF
NA	TRBJ2-1	TRBV19	NA	TGTGCCAGTAGTGTCTTTAGAGGTGAGCAGTTCTTC	CASSVFRGEQFF
NA	TRBJ2-7	TRBV18	NA	TGTGCCAGCTCACCCGCATCGCTGTCCTACGAGCAGTACTTC	CASSPASLSYEQYF
TRBD2	TRBJ2-5	TRBV30	NA	TGTGCCTGGGCTAGCGGGAGGACAGCACAAGAGACCCAGTACTTC	CAWASGRTAQETQYF
NA	TRBJ2-7	TRBV27	NA	TGTGCCAGCAGTCCGCGGTGGAGTGGCTACGAGCAGTACTTC	CASSPRWSGYEQYF
NA	TRBJ1-3	TRBV30	NA	TGTGCCTGGAGTGATTTGGGAAACACCATATATTTT	CAWSDLGNTIYF
NA	TRBJ2-2	TRBV18	NA	TGTGCCAGCTCACCCCAGGGAAGGACCGGGGAGCTGTTTTTT	CASSPQGRTGELFF
NA	TRBJ2-1	TRBV10-2	NA	TGCGCCAGCAGAATACCGGGAACTACCTACAATGAGCAGTTCTTC	CASRIPGTTYNEQFF
TRBD1	TRBJ2-5	TRBV5-1	NA	TGCGCCAGCAGCACCACAGGGGGAGGCACAGAGACCCAGTACTTC	CASSTTGGGTETQYF
NA	TRBJ1-3	TRBV4-3	NA	TGCGCCAGCAGCCAAGATCCGAGCATGGGTGGAAACACCATATATTTT	CASSQDPSMGGNTIYF
NA	TRBJ2-2	TRBV15	once	TGTGCCACCAGCAGTGGACAGGGGAGGGCTAGCGGGCGCAACACCGGGGAGCTGTTTTTT	CATSSGQGRASGRNTGELFF